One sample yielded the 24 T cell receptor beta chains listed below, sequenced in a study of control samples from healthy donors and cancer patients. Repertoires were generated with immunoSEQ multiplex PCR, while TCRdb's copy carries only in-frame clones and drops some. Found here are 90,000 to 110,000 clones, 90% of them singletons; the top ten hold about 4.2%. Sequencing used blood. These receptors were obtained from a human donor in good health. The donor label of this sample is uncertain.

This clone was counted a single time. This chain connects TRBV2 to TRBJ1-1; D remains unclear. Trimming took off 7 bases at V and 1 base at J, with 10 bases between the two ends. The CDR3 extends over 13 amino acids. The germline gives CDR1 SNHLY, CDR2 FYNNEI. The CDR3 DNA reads TGTGCCAGCACCGTGATTAGGAACACTGAAGCTTTCTTT. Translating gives CASTVIRNTEAFF.

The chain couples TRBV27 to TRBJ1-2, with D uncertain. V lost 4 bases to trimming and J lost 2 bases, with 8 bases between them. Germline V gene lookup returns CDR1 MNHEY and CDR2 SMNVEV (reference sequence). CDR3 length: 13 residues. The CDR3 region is CASSSPGNYGYTF. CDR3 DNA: TGTGCCAGCAGTTCTCCGGGCAACTATGGCTACACCTTC.

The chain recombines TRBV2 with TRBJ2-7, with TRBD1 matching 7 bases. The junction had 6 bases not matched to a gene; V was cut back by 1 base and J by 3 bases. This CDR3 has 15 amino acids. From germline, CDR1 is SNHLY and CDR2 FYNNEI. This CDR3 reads CASSEGQGGNYEQYF. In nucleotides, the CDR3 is TGTGCCAGCAGTGAAGGACAGGGTGGAAACTACGAGCAGTACTTC.

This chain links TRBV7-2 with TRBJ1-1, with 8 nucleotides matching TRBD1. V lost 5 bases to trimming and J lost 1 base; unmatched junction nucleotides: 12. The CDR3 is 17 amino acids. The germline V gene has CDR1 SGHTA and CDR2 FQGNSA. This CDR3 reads CASSPAGQDPGNTEAFF. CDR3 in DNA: TGTGCCAGCAGCCCGGCGGGACAGGACCCCGGGAACACTGAAGCTTTCTTT. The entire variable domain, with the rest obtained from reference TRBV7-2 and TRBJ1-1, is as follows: GAGVSQSPSNKVTEKGKDVELRCDPISGHTALYWYRQSLGQGLEFLIYFQGNSAPDKSGLPSDRFSAERTGGSVSTLTIQRTQQEDSAVYLCASSPAGQDPGNTEAFFGQGTRLTVV.

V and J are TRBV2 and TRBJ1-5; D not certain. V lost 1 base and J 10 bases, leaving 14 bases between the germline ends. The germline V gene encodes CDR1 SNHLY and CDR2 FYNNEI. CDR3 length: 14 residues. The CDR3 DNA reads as TGTGCCAGCAGTGAAGGATCCGGCGCCGGTCCCCAGCATTTT. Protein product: CASSEGSGAGPQHF.

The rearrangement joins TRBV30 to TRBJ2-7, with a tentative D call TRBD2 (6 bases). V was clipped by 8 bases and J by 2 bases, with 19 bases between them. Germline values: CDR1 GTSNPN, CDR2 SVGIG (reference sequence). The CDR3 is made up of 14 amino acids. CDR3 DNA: TGTGCCGGATGGGGTGGCCCGGGGGCCTACGAGCAGTACTTC. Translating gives CAGWGGPGAYEQYF.

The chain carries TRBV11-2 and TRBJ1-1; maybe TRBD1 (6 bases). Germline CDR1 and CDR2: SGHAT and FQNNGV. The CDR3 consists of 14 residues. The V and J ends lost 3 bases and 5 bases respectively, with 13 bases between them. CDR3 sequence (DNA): TGTGCCAGCAGCTTTTATGGGGGGGCTACTGAAGCTTTCTTT. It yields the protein CASSFYGGATEAFF.

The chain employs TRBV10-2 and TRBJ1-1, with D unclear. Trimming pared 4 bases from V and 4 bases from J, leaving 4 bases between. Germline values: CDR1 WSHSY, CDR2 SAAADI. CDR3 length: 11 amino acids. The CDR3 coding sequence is TGCGCCAGCAGTGTTGGCACTGAAGCTTTCTTT. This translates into CASSVGTEAFF.

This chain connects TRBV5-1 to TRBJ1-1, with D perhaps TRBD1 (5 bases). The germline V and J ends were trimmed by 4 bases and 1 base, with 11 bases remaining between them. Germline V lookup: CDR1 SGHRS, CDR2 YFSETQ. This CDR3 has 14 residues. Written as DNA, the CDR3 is TGCGCCAGCAGCACGGACGGGACGAACACTGAAGCTTTCTTT. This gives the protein CASSTDGTNTEAFF.

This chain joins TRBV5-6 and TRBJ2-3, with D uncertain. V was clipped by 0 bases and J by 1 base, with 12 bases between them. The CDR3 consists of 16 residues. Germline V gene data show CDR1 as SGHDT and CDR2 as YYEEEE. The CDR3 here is CASSLATILGTDTQYF. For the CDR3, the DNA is TGTGCCAGCAGCTTGGCCACGATTTTGGGCACAGATACGCAGTATTTT.

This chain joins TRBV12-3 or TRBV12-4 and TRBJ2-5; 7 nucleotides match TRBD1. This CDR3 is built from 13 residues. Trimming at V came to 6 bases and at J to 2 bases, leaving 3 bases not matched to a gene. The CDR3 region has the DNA TGTGCCAGCAGACCAGGGGGTCAAGAGACCCAGTACTTC. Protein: CASRPGGQETQYF.

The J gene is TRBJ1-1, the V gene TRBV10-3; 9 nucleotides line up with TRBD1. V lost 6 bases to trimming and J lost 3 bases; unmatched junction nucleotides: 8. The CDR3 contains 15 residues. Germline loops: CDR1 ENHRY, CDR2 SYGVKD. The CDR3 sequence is CAISPTDRGDTEAFF. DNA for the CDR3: TGTGCCATCAGCCCAACCGACAGGGGGGACACTGAAGCTTTCTTT.

CDR3 nucleotide sequence: TGCGCCAGCAGCCAAGAAGGGCAGTTTACGCAGTATTTT. This codes for CASSQEGQFTQYF. The J gene is TRBJ2-3, the V gene TRBV4-1; D unclear. The CDR3 is 13 amino acids. Looked up from germline, CDR1 is MGHRA and CDR2 is YSYEKL. The germline V and J ends were trimmed by 0 bases and 8 bases, with 9 bases remaining between them.

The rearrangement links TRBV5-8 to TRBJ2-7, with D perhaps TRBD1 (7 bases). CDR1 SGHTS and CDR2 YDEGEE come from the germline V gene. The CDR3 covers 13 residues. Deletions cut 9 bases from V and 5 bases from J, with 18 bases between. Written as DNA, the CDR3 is TGTGCCACCTCTCTCAGGGGGGCAAACGAGCAGTACTTC. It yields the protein CATSLRGANEQYF.

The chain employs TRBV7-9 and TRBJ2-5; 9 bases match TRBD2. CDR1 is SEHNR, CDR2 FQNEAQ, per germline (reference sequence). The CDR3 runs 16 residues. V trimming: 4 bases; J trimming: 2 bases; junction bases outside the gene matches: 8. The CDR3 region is CASSSTLAGQQETQYF. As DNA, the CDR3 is TGTGCCAGCAGCTCGACACTAGCGGGCCAGCAAGAGACCCAGTACTTC.

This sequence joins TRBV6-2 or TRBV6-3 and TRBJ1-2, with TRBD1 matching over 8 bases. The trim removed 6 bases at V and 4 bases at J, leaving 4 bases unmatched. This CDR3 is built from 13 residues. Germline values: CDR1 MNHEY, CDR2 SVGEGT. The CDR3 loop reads CASSLTGGYGYTF. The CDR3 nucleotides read TGTGCCAGCAGCCTAACAGGGGGCTATGGCTACACCTTC.

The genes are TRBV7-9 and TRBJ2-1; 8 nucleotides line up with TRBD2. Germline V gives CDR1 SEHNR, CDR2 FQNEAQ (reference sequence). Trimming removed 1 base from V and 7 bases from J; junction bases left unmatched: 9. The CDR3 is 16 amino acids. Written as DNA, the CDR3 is TGTGCCAGCAGCTTAGGTTCCGGGGGGGCAGTGAATGAGCAGTTCTTC. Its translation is CASSLGSGGAVNEQFF.

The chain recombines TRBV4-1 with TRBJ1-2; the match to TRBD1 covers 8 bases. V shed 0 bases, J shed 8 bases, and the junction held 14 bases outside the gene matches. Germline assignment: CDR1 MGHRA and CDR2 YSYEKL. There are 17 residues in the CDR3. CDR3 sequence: CASSQEHSSGQGQGYTF. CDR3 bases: TGCGCCAGCAGCCAAGAACATAGCTCTGGACAGGGACAAGGCTACACCTTC.

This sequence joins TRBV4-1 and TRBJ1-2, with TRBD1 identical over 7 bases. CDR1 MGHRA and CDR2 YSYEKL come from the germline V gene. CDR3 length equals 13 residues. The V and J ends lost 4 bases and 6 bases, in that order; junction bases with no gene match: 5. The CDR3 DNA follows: TGCGCCAGCAGCCTGCAGGGGGTTGATGGCTACACCTTC. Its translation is CASSLQGVDGYTF.

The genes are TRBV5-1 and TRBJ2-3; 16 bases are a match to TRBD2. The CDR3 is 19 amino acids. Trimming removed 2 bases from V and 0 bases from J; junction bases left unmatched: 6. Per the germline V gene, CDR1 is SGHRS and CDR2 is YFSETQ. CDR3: CASSFPGLAGGQSTDTQYF. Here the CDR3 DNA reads TGCGCCAGCAGCTTCCCGGGACTAGCGGGGGGGCAAAGCACAGATACGCAGTATTTT.

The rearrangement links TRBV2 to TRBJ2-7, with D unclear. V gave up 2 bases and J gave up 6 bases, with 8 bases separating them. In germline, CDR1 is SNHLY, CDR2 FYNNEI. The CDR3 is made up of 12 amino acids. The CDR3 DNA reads TGTGCCAGCAGTGAATGGGGTGGCGAGCAGTACTTC. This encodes CASSEWGGEQYF.

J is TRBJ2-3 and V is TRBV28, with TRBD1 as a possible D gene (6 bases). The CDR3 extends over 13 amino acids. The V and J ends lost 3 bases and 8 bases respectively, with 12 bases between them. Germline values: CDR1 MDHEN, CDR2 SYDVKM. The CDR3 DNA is TGTGCCAGCAGTTTTCCACAGGGAGCTACGCAGTATTTT. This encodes CASSFPQGATQYF.

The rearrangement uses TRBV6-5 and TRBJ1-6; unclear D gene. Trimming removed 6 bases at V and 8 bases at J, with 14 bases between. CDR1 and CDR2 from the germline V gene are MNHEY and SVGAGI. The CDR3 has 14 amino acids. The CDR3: CASSVTPGDSPLHF. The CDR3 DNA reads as TGTGCCAGCAGCGTGACTCCCGGCGATTCACCCCTCCACTTT.

CDR3 sequence reads: CASSTANTGELFF. The CDR3 coding sequence is TGTGCCAGCAGTACAGCGAACACCGGGGAGCTGTTTTTT. This rearrangement joins TRBV12-3 or TRBV12-4 to TRBJ2-2; no reliable D call. CDR3 length: 13 residues. V lost 5 bases, J lost 0 bases, and 4 bases lay in between.